The rows below give T cell receptor beta chains drawn from one sample of a study of a mutant IDH1 vaccine in newly diagnosed glioma. The antigens these receptors bind are not known. The method was immunoSEQ multiplex PCR; TCRdb's version includes in-frame clones alone and lacks a portion of them. This sample has about 82,000 clones, with 75% to 85% found just once. The sequences come from PBMCs, collected from a glioma patient whose treatment included an IDH1 peptide vaccine. Source of these receptors: a man younger than 45 with glioma. Some clones in this sample may be carry-over from other donors' samples. CDR3s include the opening cysteine and the closing phenylalanine or tryptophan. D genes are given only for firm matches. The listing skips clone size in some rows; elsewhere it reads once, few, many or a size class.

TRBV6-5	.	TRBJ2-5	TRBD1	CASSYTGGVAQETQYF	TGTGCCAGCAGTTATACAGGGGGTGTTGCTCAGGAGACCCAGTACTTC
TRBV5-1	.	TRBJ1-5	.	CASSSGPHGGQPQHF	TGCGCCAGCAGCTCCGGGCCCCACGGAGGTCAGCCCCAGCATTTT
TRBV25-1	.	TRBJ2-7	.	CASTESSSYEQYF	TGTGCCAGCACCGAGTCGTCCTCCTACGAGCAGTACTTC
TRBV19	.	TRBJ1-5	TRBD1	CASSITGVRYSNQPQHF	TGTGCCAGTAGTATAACAGGGGTTCGGTATAGCAATCAGCCCCAGCATTTT
TRBV28	.	TRBJ1-4	.	CASIPSLGGLEKLFF	TGTGCCAGCATTCCTTCCTTGGGGGGCCTTGAAAAACTGTTTTTT
TRBV11-2	.	TRBJ2-2	.	CASSPVHAGELFF	TGTGCCAGCAGCCCAGTCCACGCCGGGGAGCTGTTTTTT
TRBV7-3	.	TRBJ2-2	.	CASSFGNTGELFF	TGTGCCAGCAGCTTTGGGAACACCGGGGAGCTGTTTTTT
TRBV6-1	.	TRBJ2-7	TRBD1	CASSANSLGTGAVYEQYF	TGTGCCAGCAGTGCGAACTCCTTGGGGACAGGGGCTGTCTACGAGCAGTACTTC
TRBV18	.	TRBJ1-3	.	CASSPRGAGISLYF	TGTGCCAGCTCACCGCGTGGGGCAGGGATTTCGTTATATTTT
TRBV5-5	.	TRBJ1-2	.	CASSLIQVNYGYTF	TGTGCCAGCAGCTTGATACAGGTTAACTATGGCTACACCTTC
TRBV27	.	TRBJ1-3	.	CASSQGSGNTIYF	TGTGCCAGCAGTCAGGGGTCTGGAAACACCATATATTTT
TRBV9	.	TRBJ1-4	.	CASSVGGTPHEKLFF	TGTGCCAGCAGCGTAGGAGGGACACCCCATGAAAAACTGTTTTTT
TRBV2	.	TRBJ1-5	.	CASRQDIGNQPQHF	TGTGCCAGCAGACAGGACATCGGGAATCAGCCCCAGCATTTT
TRBV7-9	.	TRBJ2-7	.	CASSTGETGQYEQYF	TGTGCCAGCAGCACGGGGGAGACAGGTCAATACGAGCAGTACTTC
TRBV7-8	.	TRBJ2-6	TRBD1	CASSSPGQGGSGANVLTF	TGTGCCAGCAGCTCCCCGGGACAGGGGGGCTCTGGGGCCAACGTCCTGACTTTC
TRBV5-1	.	TRBJ2-5	.	CASSLSHRETQYF	TGCGCCAGCAGCTTGAGCCATCGGGAGACCCAGTACTTC
TRBV28	.	TRBJ1-2	TRBD1	CASSSIGQADYGYTF	TGTGCCAGCAGTTCAATCGGACAGGCTGACTATGGCTACACCTTC
TRBV18	few	TRBJ2-2	TRBD1	CASSLTGQGVNPFANTGELFF	TGTGCCAGCTCACTCACTGGACAGGGGGTCAACCCGTTCGCGAACACCGGGGAGCTGTTTTTT
TRBV29-1	.	TRBJ2-7	TRBD1	CSVVDRTGLQEQYF	TGCAGCGTTGTTGACAGGACAGGGCTTCAAGAGCAGTACTTC
TRBV15	.	TRBJ2-2	.	CATSRGMSSTGELFF	TGTGCCACCAGCAGAGGGATGTCTTCCACCGGGGAGCTGTTTTTT
TRBV29-1	.	TRBJ2-1	TRBD2	CSVEDWGGSLNNEQFF	TGCAGCGTTGAAGATTGGGGAGGGAGTCTCAACAATGAGCAGTTCTTC
TRBV9	few	TRBJ1-1	.	CASSVPPPEAFF	TGTGCCAGCAGCGTACCCCCCCCTGAAGCTTTCTTT
TRBV4-3	.	TRBJ1-6	.	CASSQNAGVARSPLHF	TGCGCCAGCAGCCAAAATGCAGGGGTAGCCCGTTCACCCCTCCACTTT
TRBV6-6	once	TRBJ1-1	.	CASSPSNRATRTEAFF	TGTGCCAGCAGTCCCTCTAATCGGGCCACGAGGACTGAAGCTTTCTTT
TRBV7-9	.	TRBJ2-6	.	CASSLEVGANVLTF	TGTGCCAGCAGCTTAGAGGTGGGGGCCAACGTCCTGACTTTC
TRBV25-1	.	TRBJ1-3	.	CASSESNRGNTIYF	TGTGCCAGCAGTGAATCGAACAGAGGAAACACCATATATTTT
TRBV15	few	TRBJ1-1	.	CATSGGQTNTEAFF	TGTGCCACCAGCGGGGGACAAACGAACACTGAAGCTTTCTTT
TRBV28	.	TRBJ2-3	.	CASSFPGAGTQYF	TGTGCCAGCAGTTTCCCAGGGGCGGGTACGCAGTATTTT